Described below is a single T cell receptor beta chain sequence and its context. Its antigen is as yet unknown. Germline V gives CDR1 LGHNA, CDR2 YNFKEQ. V gave up 3 bases and J gave up 1 base, with 15 bases separating them. The CDR3 runs 16 residues. Assay: immunoSEQ multiplex PCR; the TCRdb copy retains only in-frame clones and omits some. The repertoire consists of around 130,000 clones, with around 94% occurring once and the leading ten covering about 0.16%. This sample stems from a study of graft-versus-host responses after intestinal transplantation. Turning to the study itself: The transplants performed in recipients were multivisceral, liver-intestinal, or isolated intestinal. Every recipient had anti-thymocyte globulin induction and about three years of tacrolimus plus steroids.

Overall study findings and caveats: Recipient marrow held GvH clones, some first seen in ileum or blood. In patients with graft-donor T cell macrochimerism, allograft graft-versus-host to host-versus-graft clonal ratios were high.

The clonotype was recovered from a human donor who received an intestinal transplant. The chain couples TRBV4-2 to TRBJ1-1; D is possibly TRBD1 (6 bases). Sample: unstimulated CD4+ T cells sorted from spleen or lymph node cells, taken before intestinal transplant. The DNA of the CDR3 is TGTGCCAGCAGCCAGGAAGGGGGTAGAACGAACACTGAAGCTTTCTTT. Its translation is CASSQEGGRTNTEAFF.